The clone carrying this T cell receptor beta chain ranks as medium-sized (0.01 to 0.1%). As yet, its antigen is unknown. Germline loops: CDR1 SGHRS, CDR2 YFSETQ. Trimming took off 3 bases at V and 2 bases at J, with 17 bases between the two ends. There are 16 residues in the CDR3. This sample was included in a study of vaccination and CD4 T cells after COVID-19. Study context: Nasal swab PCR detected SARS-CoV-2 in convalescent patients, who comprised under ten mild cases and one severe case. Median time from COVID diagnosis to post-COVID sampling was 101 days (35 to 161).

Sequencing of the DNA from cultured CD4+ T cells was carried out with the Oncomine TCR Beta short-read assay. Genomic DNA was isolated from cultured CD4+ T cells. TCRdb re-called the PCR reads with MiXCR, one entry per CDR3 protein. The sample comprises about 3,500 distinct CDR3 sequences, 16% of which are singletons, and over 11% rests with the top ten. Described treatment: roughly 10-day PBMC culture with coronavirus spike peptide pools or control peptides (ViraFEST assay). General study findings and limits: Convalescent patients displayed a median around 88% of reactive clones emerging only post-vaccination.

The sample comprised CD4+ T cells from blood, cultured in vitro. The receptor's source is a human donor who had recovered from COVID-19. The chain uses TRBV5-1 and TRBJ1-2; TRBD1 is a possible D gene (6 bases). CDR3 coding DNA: TGCGCCAGCAGCTCGGCAACGGGGGGGGCGAACTATGGCTACACCTTC. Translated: CASSSATGGANYGYTF.